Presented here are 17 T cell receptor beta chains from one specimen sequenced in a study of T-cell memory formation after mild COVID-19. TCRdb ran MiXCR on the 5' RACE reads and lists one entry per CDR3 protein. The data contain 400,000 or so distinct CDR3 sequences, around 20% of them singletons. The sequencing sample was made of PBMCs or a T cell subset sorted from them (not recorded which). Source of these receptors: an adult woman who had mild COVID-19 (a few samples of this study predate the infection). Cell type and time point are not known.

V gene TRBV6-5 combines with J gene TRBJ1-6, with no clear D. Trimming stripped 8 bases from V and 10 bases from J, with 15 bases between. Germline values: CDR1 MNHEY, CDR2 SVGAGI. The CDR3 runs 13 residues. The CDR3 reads CASSRFQKSPLHF. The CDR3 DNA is TGTGCCAGCTCAAGGTTCCAGAAGTCACCCCTCCACTTT.

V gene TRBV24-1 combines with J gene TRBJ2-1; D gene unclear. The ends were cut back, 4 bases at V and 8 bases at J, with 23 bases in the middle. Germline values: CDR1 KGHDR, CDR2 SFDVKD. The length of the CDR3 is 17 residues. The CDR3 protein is CATSEPTSPALKDEQFF. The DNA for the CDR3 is TGTGCCACCAGTGAACCTACCTCTCCGGCCCTCAAAGATGAGCAGTTCTTC.

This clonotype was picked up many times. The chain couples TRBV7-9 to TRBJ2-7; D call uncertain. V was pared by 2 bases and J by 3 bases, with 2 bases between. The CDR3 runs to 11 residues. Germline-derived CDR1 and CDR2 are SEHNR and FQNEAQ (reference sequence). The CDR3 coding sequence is TGTGCCAGCAGCTTATTCTACGAGCAGTACTTC. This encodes CASSLFYEQYF.

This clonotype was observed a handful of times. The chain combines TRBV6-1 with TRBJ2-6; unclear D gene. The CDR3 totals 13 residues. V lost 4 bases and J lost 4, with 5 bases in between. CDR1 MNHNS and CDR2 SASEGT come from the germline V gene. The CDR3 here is CASSAIGANVLTF. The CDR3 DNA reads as TGTGCCAGCAGTGCTATCGGGGCCAACGTCCTGACTTTC.

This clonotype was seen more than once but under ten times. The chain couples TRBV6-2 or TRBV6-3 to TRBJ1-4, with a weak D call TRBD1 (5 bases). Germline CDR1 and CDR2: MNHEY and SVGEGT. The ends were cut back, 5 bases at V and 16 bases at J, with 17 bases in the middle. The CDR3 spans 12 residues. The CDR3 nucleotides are TGTGCCAGCAGTCCCGGGACTCATACACGGTTTTTT. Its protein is CASSPGTHTRFF.

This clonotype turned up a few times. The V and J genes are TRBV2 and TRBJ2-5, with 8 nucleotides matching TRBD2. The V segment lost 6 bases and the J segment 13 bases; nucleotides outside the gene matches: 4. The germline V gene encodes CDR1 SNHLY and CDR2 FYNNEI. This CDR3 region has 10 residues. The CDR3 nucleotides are TGTGCCAGCAGAATGGGACTAGTGTACTTC. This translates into CASRMGLVYF.

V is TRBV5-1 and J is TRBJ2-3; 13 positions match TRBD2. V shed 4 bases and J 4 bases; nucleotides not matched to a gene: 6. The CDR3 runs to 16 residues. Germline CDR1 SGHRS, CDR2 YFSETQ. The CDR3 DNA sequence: TGCGCCAGCAGCCGTGGACTAGCGGGAGAACCAGATACGCAGTATTTT. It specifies CASSRGLAGEPDTQYF.

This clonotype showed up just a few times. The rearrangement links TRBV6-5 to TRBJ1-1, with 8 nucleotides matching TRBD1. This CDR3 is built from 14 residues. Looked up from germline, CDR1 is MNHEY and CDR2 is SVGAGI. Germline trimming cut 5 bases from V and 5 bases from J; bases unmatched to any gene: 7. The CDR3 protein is CASSTGQGRTEAFF. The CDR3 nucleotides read TGTGCCAGCAGTACCGGACAGGGTAGGACTGAAGCTTTCTTT.

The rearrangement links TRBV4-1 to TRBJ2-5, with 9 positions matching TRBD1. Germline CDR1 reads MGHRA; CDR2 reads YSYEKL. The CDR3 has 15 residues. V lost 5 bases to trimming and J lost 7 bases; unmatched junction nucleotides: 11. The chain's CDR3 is CASSASRDRVTTQYF. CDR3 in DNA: TGCGCCAGCAGCGCCTCCCGGGACAGGGTGACGACCCAGTACTTC.

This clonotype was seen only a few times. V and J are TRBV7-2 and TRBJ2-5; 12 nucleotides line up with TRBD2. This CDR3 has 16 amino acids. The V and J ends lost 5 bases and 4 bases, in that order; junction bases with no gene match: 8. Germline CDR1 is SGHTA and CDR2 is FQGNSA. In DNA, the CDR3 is TGTGCCAGCAGCCCAAACTCGGGACTAGCGGGAGAGACCCAGTACTTC. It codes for CASSPNSGLAGETQYF.

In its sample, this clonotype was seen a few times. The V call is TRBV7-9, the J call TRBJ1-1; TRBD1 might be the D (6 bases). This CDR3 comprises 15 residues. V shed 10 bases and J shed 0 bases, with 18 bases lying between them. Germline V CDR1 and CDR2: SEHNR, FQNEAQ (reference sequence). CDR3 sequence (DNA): TGTGCCACCGAGGGGGGGGCAGCGTTGAACACTGAAGCTTTCTTT. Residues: CATEGGAALNTEAFF. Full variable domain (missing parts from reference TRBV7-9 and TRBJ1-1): DTGVSQNPRHKITKRGQNVTFRCDPISEHNRLYWYRQTLGQGPEFLTYFQNEAQLEKSRLLSDRFSAERPKGSFSTLEIQRTEQGDSAMYLCATEGGAALNTEAFFGQGTRLTVV.

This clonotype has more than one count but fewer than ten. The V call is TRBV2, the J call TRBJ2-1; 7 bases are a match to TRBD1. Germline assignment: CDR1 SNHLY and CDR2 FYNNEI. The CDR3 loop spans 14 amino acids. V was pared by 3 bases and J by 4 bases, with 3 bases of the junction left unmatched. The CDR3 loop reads CASSDTTGYNEQFF. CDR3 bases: TGTGCCAGCAGTGACACGACAGGGTACAATGAGCAGTTCTTC.

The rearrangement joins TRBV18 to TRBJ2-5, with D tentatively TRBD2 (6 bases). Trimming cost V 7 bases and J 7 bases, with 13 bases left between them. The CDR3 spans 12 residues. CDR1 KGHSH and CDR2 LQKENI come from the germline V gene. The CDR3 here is CASCGGGATQYF. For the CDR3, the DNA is TGTGCCAGCTGCGGCGGAGGGGCGACCCAGTACTTC.

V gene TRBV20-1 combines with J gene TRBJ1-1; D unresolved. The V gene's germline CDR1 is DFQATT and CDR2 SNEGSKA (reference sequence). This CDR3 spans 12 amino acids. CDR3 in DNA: TGCAGCCCCCTCTTAGGGCACACTGAAGCTTTCTTT. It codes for CSPLLGHTEAFF.

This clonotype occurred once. CDR3 nucleotide sequence: TGTGCCAGCAGCCAAGCGGGACAGAGATTCTATGGCTACACCTTC. This encodes CASSQAGQRFYGYTF. V gene TRBV3-1 combines with J gene TRBJ1-2, with 7 nucleotides matching TRBD1. The CDR3 has 15 amino acids. Germline loops: CDR1 LGHDT, CDR2 YNNKEL (reference sequence). The J segment lost 4 bases and the V segment lost 1 base, leaving 6 bases of the junction unmatched.

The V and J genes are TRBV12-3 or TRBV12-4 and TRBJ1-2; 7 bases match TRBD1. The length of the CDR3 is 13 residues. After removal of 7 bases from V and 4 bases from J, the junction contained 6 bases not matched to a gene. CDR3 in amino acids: CASIGRQGYGYTF. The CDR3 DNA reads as TGTGCCAGCATAGGGAGACAGGGCTATGGCTACACCTTC.

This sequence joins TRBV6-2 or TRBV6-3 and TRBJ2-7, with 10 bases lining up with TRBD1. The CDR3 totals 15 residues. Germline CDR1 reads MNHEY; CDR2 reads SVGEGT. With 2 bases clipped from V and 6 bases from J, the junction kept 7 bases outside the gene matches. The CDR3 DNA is TGTGCCAGCAGTTACGGACAGGGGGTTTATTTCGAGCAGTACTTC. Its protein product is CASSYGQGVYFEQYF.